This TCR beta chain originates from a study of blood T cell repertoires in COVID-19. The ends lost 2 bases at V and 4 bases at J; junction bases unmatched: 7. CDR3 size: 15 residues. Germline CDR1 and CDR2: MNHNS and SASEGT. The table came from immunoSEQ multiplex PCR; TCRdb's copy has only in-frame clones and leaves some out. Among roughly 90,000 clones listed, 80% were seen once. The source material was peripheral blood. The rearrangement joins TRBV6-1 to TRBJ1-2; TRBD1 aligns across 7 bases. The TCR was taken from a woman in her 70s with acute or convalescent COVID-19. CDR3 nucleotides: TGTGCCAGCAGTGAAAGGGCAGGGGGACCCTATGGCTACACCTTC. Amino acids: CASSERAGGPYGYTF.